This T cell receptor beta chain stems from a study of blood T cell repertoires in COVID-19. Overall study: Acute and convalescent COVID-19 specimens originated in the United States, Italy and Spain.

During active infection, Seattle patients enrolled and were then monitored through disease. Per the original data handling: Reference gene primer amplification yielded estimated nucleated cell counts. Data came from immunoSEQ multiplex PCR; TCRdb stores just in-frame clones and leaves some out. V, J and clone size derive from that table, while D and trimming were established from the DNA sequence. This table has around 93,000 clones, less than 95% appearing once. The sequenced material came from peripheral blood. The source is a man aged 18 to 35 with COVID-19, enrolled during active disease.

Here the CDR3 DNA reads TGCGCCAGCAGCCAGGGGTCCACAGGGCGCAGCTCCTACAATGAGCAGTTCTTC. This gives the protein CASSQGSTGRSSYNEQFF. This chain links TRBV4-3 with TRBJ2-1; perhaps TRBD1 as D (6 bases). V lost 3 bases and J 0 bases, leaving 18 bases between the germline ends. Germline V gives CDR1 LGHNA, CDR2 YSLEER. The CDR3 is 18 amino acids.